The rows below give T cell receptor beta chains drawn from one sample of a study of blood T cell repertoires in COVID-19. Using immunoSEQ multiplex PCR, the repertoire was profiled, and TCRdb retains in-frame clones only, with some absent. Of 450,000 to 500,000 clones listed, roughly nine tenths were seen once; the top ten hold 6.5% to 9.5%. Sequenced material: PBMCs or T cells enriched from blood (not recorded which). Receptor source: a woman in her sixties who had recovered from COVID-19. Each CDR3 is given with its conserved first and last residue. The D gene is left open where the match is weak. Not every row has a clone size; where given, it reads once, few, many or a size class.

size,D,V,J,DNA,CDR3
NA,TRBD1,TRBV27,TRBJ2-1,TGTGCCAGCAGTTCCCTCGACAGGGGTTTAAATGAGCAGTTCTTC,CASSSLDRGLNEQFF
NA,TRBD1,TRBV24-1,TRBJ2-1,TGTGCCACCAGTGTTCCTTTCGGGACAGGGGACAATGAGCAGTTCTTC,CATSVPFGTGDNEQFF
NA,NA,TRBV19,TRBJ1-2,TGTGCCAGTACTAATAGGCAGCCTAAGGGGGACTATGGCTACACCTTC,CASTNRQPKGDYGYTF
NA,NA,TRBV5-1,TRBJ2-3,TGCGCCAGCAGCTTGGCGGCGGCGGTTAATACGCAGTATTTT,CASSLAAAVNTQYF
NA,NA,TRBV7-9,TRBJ2-6,TGTGCCAGCAGCTTAGCGGTAGTCTCTGGGGCCAACGTCCTGACTTTC,CASSLAVVSGANVLTF
once,NA,TRBV28,TRBJ1-3,TGTGCCAGCAGGGGGAGCGGCTCTGGAAACACCATATATTTT,CASRGSGSGNTIYF
NA,TRBD1,TRBV6-1,TRBJ2-7,TGTGCCAGCAGTGACGGGACAGGGACACGAAGGCAGTACTTC,CASSDGTGTRRQYF
NA,NA,TRBV11-2,TRBJ1-4,TGTGCCAGCAGCTATAGGGGTGGGGTGGTATGTGAAAAACTGTTTTTT,CASSYRGGVVCEKLFF
NA,TRBD1,TRBV7-2,TRBJ1-3,TGTGCCAGCAGCGCGGGACAGGGCAAGGGTGGAAACACCATATATTTT,CASSAGQGKGGNTIYF
NA,NA,TRBV5-8,TRBJ1-1,TGTGCCAGCAGCGCCTACAGGGCGAACACTGAAGCTTTCTTT,CASSAYRANTEAFF
NA,TRBD2,TRBV3-1/TRBV3-2,TRBJ2-2,TGTGCCAGCAGCCAGTACACTAGCGGGGCGAACACCGGGGAGCTGTTTTTT,CASSQYTSGANTGELFF
few,TRBD1,TRBV7-8,TRBJ1-5,TGTGCCAGCAGCCATTACCGGGACAGGGGCAATCAGCCCCAGCATTTT,CASSHYRDRGNQPQHF
NA,NA,TRBV7-8,TRBJ2-6,TGTGCCAGCAGCTTAGTCGGCGGGGGCCCCTCTGGGGCCAACGTCCTGACTTTC,CASSLVGGGPSGANVLTF
NA,TRBD1,TRBV5-4,TRBJ1-2,TGTGCCAGCAGCTTGGGGACAGGGTCTTCCTATGGCTACACCTTC,CASSLGTGSSYGYTF
once,NA,TRBV21-1,TRBJ1-6,TGTGCCAGCAGCAAAGTGGGCACAATTTGGACAGGGTGCTATAATTCACCCCTCCACTTT,CASSKVGTIWTGCYNSPLHF
NA,NA,TRBV13,TRBJ1-5,TGTGCCAGCAGCTCTCGTCCCAATCAGCCCCAGCATTTT,CASSSRPNQPQHF
few,NA,TRBV30,TRBJ2-1,TGTGCCTGGAGTCCTATCGGGGAGGTGCAGTTCTTC,CAWSPIGEVQFF
NA,NA,TRBV13,TRBJ1-2,TGTGCCAGCAGCCTCCGGGGGGACGGCTATGGCTACACCTTC,CASSLRGDGYGYTF
NA,TRBD1,TRBV18,TRBJ1-5,TGTGCCAGCTCGGGACAGGGGGCTTGGGCCCAGCATTTT,CASSGQGAWAQHF
NA,NA,TRBV19,TRBJ1-2,TGTGCCAGTAGTACGCCGGGGTATGGCTACACCTTC,CASSTPGYGYTF
many,TRBD2,TRBV4-1,TRBJ2-2,TGCGCCAGCAGCCAAGTACAAGCGGGGGGCCTGCCCACCGGGGAGCTGTTTTTT,CASSQVQAGGLPTGELFF
NA,NA,TRBV12-5,TRBJ1-1,TGTGCTAGTGGTGGTTCGGGGATGAACACTGAAGCTTTCTTT,CASGGSGMNTEAFF
NA,NA,TRBV2,TRBJ1-1,TGTGCCAGCAGACCTACAGACAGGCGTAACACTGAAGCTTTCTTT,CASRPTDRRNTEAFF
NA,NA,TRBV5-4,TRBJ1-3,TGTGCCAGCAGCTCCGACGACGGAGCCTTCTCTGGAAACACCATATATTTT,CASSSDDGAFSGNTIYF
NA,NA,TRBV4-1,TRBJ1-4,TGCGCCAGCAGCCAAGATCAGAGGGCATATGAAAAACTGTTTTTT,CASSQDQRAYEKLFF
NA,TRBD1,TRBV10-3,TRBJ1-1,TGTGCCATCAGATGGGACAGGGACACTGAAGCTTTCTTT,CAIRWDRDTEAFF
NA,NA,TRBV25-1,TRBJ2-2,TGTGCCAGCACCTCTAGGCCCCTTGGGGAGCTGTTTTTT,CASTSRPLGELFF
once,NA,TRBV19,TRBJ2-7,TGTGCCAGTAGTATCTTCGGTCTCCAGGGCTACGAGCAGTACTTC,CASSIFGLQGYEQYF
NA,NA,TRBV20-1,TRBJ2-2,TGCAGTGCTAGTTCCCCGGGGGTCGCCGGGGAGCTGTTTTTT,CSASSPGVAGELFF
once,NA,TRBV13,TRBJ1-6,TGTGCCAGCAGCTTTGGAGGGGACGGTAATTCACCCCTCCACTTT,CASSFGGDGNSPLHF
NA,TRBD1,TRBV5-1,TRBJ1-5,TGCGCCAGCAGCGCCGGGACAGCCAGCAATCAGCCCCAGCATTTT,CASSAGTASNQPQHF
once,NA,TRBV2,TRBJ1-1,TGTGCCAGCAGCGAGGCCCGAAACACTGAAGCTTTCTTT,CASSEARNTEAFF
NA,TRBD1,TRBV13,TRBJ2-2,TGTGCCAGCAGCTCACGGGACAGGCCGAACACCGGGGAGCTGTTTTTT,CASSSRDRPNTGELFF
NA,NA,TRBV5-6,TRBJ2-5,TGTGCCAGCAGCTTGGCGGGGTCGGGAGAGACCCAGTACTTC,CASSLAGSGETQYF
NA,TRBD1,TRBV19,TRBJ2-1,TGTGCCAGTAGGACCGGGACAGGAGGCAACAATGAGCAGTTCTTC,CASRTGTGGNNEQFF
NA,NA,TRBV5-8,TRBJ2-5,TGTGCCAGCAGCTTTCTCCGGGCCTCGGGGGAGACCCAGTACTTC,CASSFLRASGETQYF
few,TRBD2,TRBV4-2,TRBJ2-3,TGTGCCAGCAGCCAAGAGCCCTCTGGACTAGCGGGGGGCCTAGATACGCAGTATTTT,CASSQEPSGLAGGLDTQYF
NA,TRBD1,TRBV6-1,TRBJ2-2,TGTGCCAGCAGTGACGGGACAGGATCTACTGGGGAGCTGTTTTTT,CASSDGTGSTGELFF
NA,NA,TRBV5-6,TRBJ1-1,TGTGCCAGCACCACCGCCCGCAGTCTTGAAGCTTTCTTT,CASTTARSLEAFF
NA,TRBD1,TRBV12-5,TRBJ1-2,TGTGCTAGTGGTTCCGGGACAGGCGTCTATGGCTACACCTTC,CASGSGTGVYGYTF
NA,TRBD1,TRBV19,TRBJ2-3,TGTGCCACCGACAGGGGGACAGATACGCAGTATTTT,CATDRGTDTQYF
NA,NA,TRBV5-1,TRBJ2-1,TGCGCCAGCAAACAGGGCTATGAGCAGTTCTTC,CASKQGYEQFF
NA,TRBD2,TRBV2,TRBJ2-1,TGTGCCAGTACCGGGACTAGCTCCTACAATGAGCAGTTCTTC,CASTGTSSYNEQFF
NA,NA,TRBV5-1,TRBJ2-3,TGCGCCAGCAGTTCGGGGGAAAGCACAGATACGCAGTATTTT,CASSSGESTDTQYF
NA,NA,TRBV19,TRBJ1-2,TGTGCCAGCAGGGGCCGGTATGGCTACACCTTC,CASRGRYGYTF
once,NA,TRBV6-4,TRBJ1-6,TGTGCCAGCAGTGAAGGGCAGGGGAATTCACCCCTCCACTTT,CASSEGQGNSPLHF
NA,TRBD1,TRBV6-5,TRBJ2-7,TGTGCCAGCACCCCCGGACAGGGCAGTTCCTACGAGCAGTACTTC,CASTPGQGSSYEQYF
NA,NA,TRBV7-8,TRBJ1-6,TGTGCCAGCAGTTCAGGGGTGAGTTCACCCCTCCACTTT,CASSSGVSSPLHF
once,NA,TRBV6-5,TRBJ1-1,TGTGCCAGCAGCGGGAGAGGAACTGAAGCTTTCTTT,CASSGRGTEAFF
NA,NA,TRBV2,TRBJ1-5,TGTGCCAGCAATGGCGACAGTGTCAATCAGCCCCAGCATTTT,CASNGDSVNQPQHF